These 9 T cell receptor beta chains share one sample of origin, sequenced in a study of CD4 and CD8 cells across lung adenocarcinoma regions. TCRdb redid the calling of the PCR reads with MiXCR, one entry per CDR3 protein. Of around 19,000 distinct CDR3 sequences in the sample, about 53% are singletons; the top ten hold 20% to 25%. The sequenced sample was CD8+ T cells from the center of a lung tumor. The source of these receptors is a female donor with lung adenocarcinoma. The CD4 and CD8 labels of this study may be unreliable.

The rearrangement uses TRBV10-3 and TRBJ2-5, with D perhaps matching TRBD1 or TRBD2 (6 bases each). Germline V gene data show CDR1 as ENHRY and CDR2 as SYGVKD. The CDR3 has 14 amino acids. The CDR3 DNA sequence: TGTGCGGGCAAGGGGGGCGGTGACCAAGAGACCCAGTACTTC. Amino acid sequence: CAGKGGGDQETQYF.

This rearrangement joins TRBV6-5 to TRBJ2-5; the D is unclear. This CDR3 comprises 15 residues. Trimming removed 4 bases at V and 8 bases at J, with 20 bases between. Per germline, CDR1 MNHEY and CDR2 SVGAGI. As DNA, the CDR3 is TGTGCCAGCAGTTTAGGATGGAGTGTTTCCCCAACCCAGTACTTC. Encoded protein: CASSLGWSVSPTQYF.

Regarding this clonotype: Compared with germline, one end of the junction differs, possibly owing to a read error. This chain joins TRBV6-1 and TRBJ2-2; D may correspond to TRBD1 or TRBD2 (6 bases each). The CDR3 length is 13 residues. Per germline, CDR1 MNHNS and CDR2 SASEGT. CDR3 in amino acids: CASRLLGGGTLYF. DNA for the CDR3: TGTGCCAGCAGACTTCTCGGGGGCGGGACGCTGTATTTT.

This clonotype was found once. The V gene is TRBV10-1, the J gene TRBJ2-5; possibly TRBD1 for D (5 bases). CDR1 WNHNN and CDR2 SYGVQD come from the germline V gene (reference sequence). CDR3 length equals 14 residues. The chain's CDR3 is CAGQVGRDPDTQYF. The CDR3 nucleotides are TGCGCGGGGCAGGTCGGCCGTGACCCAGATACCCAGTACTTC.

This chain uses TRBV7-2 with TRBJ2-1; D unclear. CDR3 length: 12 amino acids. The V end was cut by 1 base, the J end by 10 bases, with 8 bases between. Looked up from germline, CDR1 is SGHTA and CDR2 is FQGNSA. Here the CDR3 reads CASSLGYYEQFF. The CDR3 DNA sequence: TGTGCCAGCAGCTTAGGATATTACGAGCAGTTCTTC.

The chain joins TRBV27 to TRBJ2-1; D may be TRBD1 (6 bases). Trimming took off 2 bases at V and 7 bases at J, with 9 bases between the two ends. The CDR3 is made up of 13 amino acids. The germline V gene has CDR1 MNHEY and CDR2 SMNVEV (reference sequence). CDR3 bases: TGTGCCAGCAGTTTACCCCAGGGGAATGAGCAGTTCTTC. Protein: CASSLPQGNEQFF.

The rearrangement uses TRBV6-1 and TRBJ1-4; 8 nucleotides agree with TRBD1. Germline trimming cut 6 bases from V and 2 bases from J; bases unmatched to any gene: 2. This CDR3 comprises 14 residues. Germline V gene sequence: CDR1 MNHNS, CDR2 SASEGT. DNA for the CDR3: TGTGCCAGCAGCCGACAGGGGACTAATGAAAAACTGTTTTTT. Its protein is CASSRQGTNEKLFF.

Only a few counts were recorded for this clonotype. The chain couples TRBV6-1 to TRBJ2-1, with no clear D. V was pared by 6 bases and J by 3 bases, with 6 bases between. The CDR3 runs to 12 residues. Looked up from germline, CDR1 is MNHNS and CDR2 is SASEGT. CDR3 sequence reads: CASSLNYNEQFF. The CDR3 nucleotides read TGTGCCAGCAGCCTAAACTACAATGAGCAGTTCTTC.

The genes are TRBV6-1 and TRBJ2-3; a weak D match, TRBD1 (6 bases). The end of the DNA aligns better with TRBJ2-7, so the J call may be wrong. The CDR3 consists of 15 residues. Germline-derived CDR1 and CDR2 are MNHNS and SASEGT. In nucleotides, the CDR3 is TGTGCCAGGGGTGTTGGGGGCCGCGACCAAGATACGCAGTACTTC. Translation gives CARGVGGRDQDTQYF.